This passage covers 6 T cell receptor beta chains from one sample sequenced in a study of somatic mutations in cytotoxic T cells in rheumatoid arthritis. Measured with immunoSEQ multiplex PCR; TCRdb has only the in-frame clones, and not every one. Altogether 15,000 or so clones are present, more than 65% being singletons, with the ten largest covering 17%. The sample taken for sequencing was CD8+ T cells sorted from blood. The origin of the receptors is an adult with rheumatoid arthritis.

The chain uses TRBV4-2 and TRBJ1-6; D is unresolved. This CDR3 has 12 residues. V shed 0 bases and J shed 13 bases, with 7 bases lying between them. Per germline, CDR1 LGHNA and CDR2 YNFKEQ. CDR3 sequence (DNA): TGTGCCAGCAGCCAAGATGGGAAGCCCCTCCACTTT. It translates to CASSQDGKPLHF.

The J gene is TRBJ2-3, the V gene TRBV13, with TRBD2 identical over 11 bases. The CDR3 has 18 amino acids. The germline gives CDR1 PRHDT, CDR2 FYEKMQ (reference sequence). The V and J ends lost 4 bases and 4 bases, in that order; junction bases with no gene match: 13. The CDR3 coding sequence is TGTGCCAGCAGCTCACCCCACACCGGGACTAGCGGCCCAGATACGCAGTATTTT. As protein: CASSSPHTGTSGPDTQYF.

Only one count was recorded for this clone. The chain couples TRBV5-4 to TRBJ1-3, with D possibly being TRBD1 (5 bases). The germline V and J ends were trimmed by 4 bases and 6 bases, with 11 bases remaining between them. The CDR3 runs 13 residues. Per germline, CDR1 SGHNT and CDR2 YYREEE (reference sequence). CDR3 residues: CASSTGGLNTIYF. CDR3 in DNA: TGTGCCAGCAGCACCGGGGGGTTAAACACCATATATTTT.

In DNA form, the CDR3 reads TGTGCCAGCAGCGTATGGTCGACAGGGGAGGAAGGCTACACCTTC. Amino acids: CASSVWSTGEEGYTF. The chain links TRBV9 to TRBJ1-2, with 8 bases fitting TRBD1. V trimming: 1 base; J trimming: 8 bases; junction bases outside the gene matches: 10. In germline, CDR1 is SGDLS, CDR2 YYNGEE. The CDR3 has 15 amino acids.

CDR3 sequence reads: CASSRRGFSTDTQYF. The CDR3 DNA reads as TGTGCCAGCAGCCGACGGGGTTTCTCAACAGATACGCAGTATTTT. The chain combines TRBV14 with TRBJ2-3; D perhaps matches TRBD2 (5 bases). V was trimmed by 4 bases and J by 3 bases, leaving 14 bases between them. There are 15 residues in the CDR3. Germline V gene data show CDR1 as SGHDN and CDR2 as FVKESK.

The chain couples TRBV5-5 to TRBJ1-5; 7 bases align to TRBD1. The CDR3 covers 15 residues. CDR1 and CDR2 (germline): SGHKS, YYEKEE (reference sequence). Unmatched junction bases numbered 8, after V lost 2 bases and J lost 6 bases. DNA for the CDR3: TGTGCCAGCAGCTTCAGGGGGGCAGTGGGTCAGCCCCAGCATTTT. Amino acids: CASSFRGAVGQPQHF.